The TCR beta chain under discussion was sequenced for a study of cytomegalovirus exposure and HLA in healthy donors. J lost 7 bases, V lost 5 bases, and 6 bases had no gene match. Germline V CDR1 and CDR2: SNHLY, FYNNEI. The CDR3 spans 15 residues. TCRdb's copy holds only in-frame clones and misses some; the assay was immunoSEQ multiplex PCR. The table records some 240,000 clones, over 75% of them present only once. This sequence was found in a woman aged 18-29 years in good health and CMV-seropositive. The sequencing input was PBMCs. The V call is TRBV2, the J call TRBJ2-7, with 15 bases aligning to TRBD2. Written as DNA, the CDR3 is TGTGCCAGCAGTAGGACTAGCGGGAGGGTGTGGGAGCAGTACTTC. Residues: CASSRTSGRVWEQYF.